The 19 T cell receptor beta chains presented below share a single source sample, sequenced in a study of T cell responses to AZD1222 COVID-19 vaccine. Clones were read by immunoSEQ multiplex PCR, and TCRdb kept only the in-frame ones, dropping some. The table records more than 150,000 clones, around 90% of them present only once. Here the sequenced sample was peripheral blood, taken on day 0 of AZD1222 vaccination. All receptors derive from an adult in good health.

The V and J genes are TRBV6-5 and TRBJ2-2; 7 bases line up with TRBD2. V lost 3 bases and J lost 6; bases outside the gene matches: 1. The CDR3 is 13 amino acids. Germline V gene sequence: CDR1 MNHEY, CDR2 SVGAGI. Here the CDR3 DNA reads TGTGCCAGCAGTTATGGGGGGGCCGGGGAGCTGTTTTTT. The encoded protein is CASSYGGAGELFF.

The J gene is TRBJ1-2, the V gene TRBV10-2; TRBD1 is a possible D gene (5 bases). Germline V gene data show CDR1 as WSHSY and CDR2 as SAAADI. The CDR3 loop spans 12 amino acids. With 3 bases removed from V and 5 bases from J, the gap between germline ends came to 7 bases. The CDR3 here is CASSDRQYGYTF. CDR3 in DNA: TGCGCCAGCAGTGATAGACAGTATGGCTACACCTTC.

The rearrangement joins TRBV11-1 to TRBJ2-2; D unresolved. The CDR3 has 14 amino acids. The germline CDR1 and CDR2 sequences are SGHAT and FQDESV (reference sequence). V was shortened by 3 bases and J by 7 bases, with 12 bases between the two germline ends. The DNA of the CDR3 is TGTGCCAGCAGCTTGCACTCTGGGTACGGGGAGCTGTTTTTT. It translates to CASSLHSGYGELFF. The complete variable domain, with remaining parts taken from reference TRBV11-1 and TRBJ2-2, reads EAEVAQSPRYKITEKSQAVAFWCDPISGHATLYWYRQILGQGPELLVQFQDESVVDDSQLPKDRFSAERLKGVDSTLKIQPAELGDSAMYLCASSLHSGYGELFFGEGSRLTVL.

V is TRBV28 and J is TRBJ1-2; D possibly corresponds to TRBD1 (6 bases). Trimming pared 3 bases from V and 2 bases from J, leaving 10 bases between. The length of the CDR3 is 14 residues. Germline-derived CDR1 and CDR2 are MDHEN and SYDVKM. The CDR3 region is CASSFIQGNYGYTF. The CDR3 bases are TGTGCCAGCAGTTTTATACAGGGAAACTATGGCTACACCTTC.

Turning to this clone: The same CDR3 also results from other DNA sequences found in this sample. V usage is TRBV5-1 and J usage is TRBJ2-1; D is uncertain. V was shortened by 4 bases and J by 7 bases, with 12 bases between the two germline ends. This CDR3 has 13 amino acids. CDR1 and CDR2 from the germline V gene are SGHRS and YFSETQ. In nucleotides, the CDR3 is TGCGCCAGCAGCCCGCAAGGCGATAATGAGCAGTTCTTC. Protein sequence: CASSPQGDNEQFF.

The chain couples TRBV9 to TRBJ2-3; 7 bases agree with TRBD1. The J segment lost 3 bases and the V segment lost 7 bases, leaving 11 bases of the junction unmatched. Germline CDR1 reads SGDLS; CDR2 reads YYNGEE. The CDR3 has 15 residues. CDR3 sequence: CASGRDRARTDTQYF. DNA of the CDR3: TGTGCCAGCGGACGAGACAGGGCTAGGACAGATACGCAGTATTTT.

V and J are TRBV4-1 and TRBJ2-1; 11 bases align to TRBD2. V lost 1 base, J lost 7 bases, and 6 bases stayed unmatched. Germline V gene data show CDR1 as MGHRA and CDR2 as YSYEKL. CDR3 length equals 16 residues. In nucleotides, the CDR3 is TGCGCCAGCAGCCAAGCACTAGCGGGGGCAGGGAATGAGCAGTTCTTC. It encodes CASSQALAGAGNEQFF.

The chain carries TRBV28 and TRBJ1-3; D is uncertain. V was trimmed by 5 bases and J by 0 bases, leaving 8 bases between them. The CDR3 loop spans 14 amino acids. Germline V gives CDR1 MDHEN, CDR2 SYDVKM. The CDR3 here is CASSIFLSGNTIYF. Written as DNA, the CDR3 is TGTGCCAGCAGTATCTTCCTCTCTGGAAACACCATATATTTT.

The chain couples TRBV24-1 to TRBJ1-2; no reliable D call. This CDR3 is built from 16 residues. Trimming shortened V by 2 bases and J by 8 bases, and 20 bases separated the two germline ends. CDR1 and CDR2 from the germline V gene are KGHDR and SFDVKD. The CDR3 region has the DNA TGTGCCACCAGTGATTCCTGGGTGACGGACCTGGGGGGCTACACCTTC. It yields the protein CATSDSWVTDLGGYTF.

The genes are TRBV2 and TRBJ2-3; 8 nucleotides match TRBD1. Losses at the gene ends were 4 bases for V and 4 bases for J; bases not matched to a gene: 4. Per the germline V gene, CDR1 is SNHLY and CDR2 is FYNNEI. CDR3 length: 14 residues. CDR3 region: CASSGQGLPDTQYF. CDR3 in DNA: TGTGCCAGCAGTGGACAGGGGTTGCCAGATACGCAGTATTTT.

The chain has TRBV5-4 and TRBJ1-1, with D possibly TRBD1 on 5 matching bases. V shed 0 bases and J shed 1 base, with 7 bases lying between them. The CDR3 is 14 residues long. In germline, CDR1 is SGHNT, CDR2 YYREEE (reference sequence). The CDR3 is CASSLDGGNTEAFF. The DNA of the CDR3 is TGTGCCAGCAGCTTGGACGGGGGGAACACTGAAGCTTTCTTT. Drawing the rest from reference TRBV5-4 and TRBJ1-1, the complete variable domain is ETGVTQSPTHLIKTRGQQVTLRCSSQSGHNTVSWYQQALGQGPQFIFQYYREEENGRGNFPPRFSGLQFPNYSSELNVNALELDDSALYLCASSLDGGNTEAFFGQGTRLTVV.

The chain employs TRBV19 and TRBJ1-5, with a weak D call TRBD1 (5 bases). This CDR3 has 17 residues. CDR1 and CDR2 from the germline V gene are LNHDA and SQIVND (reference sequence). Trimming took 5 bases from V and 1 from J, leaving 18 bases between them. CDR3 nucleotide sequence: TGTGCCAGTAGTTTCGGCCGGGAAGGGACCAGCAATCAGCCCCAGCATTTT. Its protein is CASSFGREGTSNQPQHF.

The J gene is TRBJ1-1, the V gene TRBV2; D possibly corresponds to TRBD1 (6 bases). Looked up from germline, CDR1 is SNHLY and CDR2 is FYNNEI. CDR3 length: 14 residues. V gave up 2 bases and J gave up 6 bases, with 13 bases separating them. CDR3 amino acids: CASSENWGRPEAFF. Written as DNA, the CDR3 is TGTGCCAGCAGTGAAAACTGGGGGCGGCCTGAAGCTTTCTTT. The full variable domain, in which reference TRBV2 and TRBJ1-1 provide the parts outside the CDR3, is EPEVTQTPSHQVTQMGQEVILRCVPISNHLYFYWYRQILGQKVEFLVSFYNNEISEKSEIFDDQFSVERPDGSNFTLKIRSTKLEDSAMYFCASSENWGRPEAFFGQGTRLTVV.

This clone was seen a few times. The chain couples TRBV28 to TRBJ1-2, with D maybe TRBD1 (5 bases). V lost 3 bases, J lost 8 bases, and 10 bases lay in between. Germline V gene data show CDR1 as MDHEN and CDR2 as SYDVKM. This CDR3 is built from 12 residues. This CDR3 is CASSFGGYGYTF. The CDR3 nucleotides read TGTGCCAGCAGTTTTGGGGGGTACGGCTACACCTTC.

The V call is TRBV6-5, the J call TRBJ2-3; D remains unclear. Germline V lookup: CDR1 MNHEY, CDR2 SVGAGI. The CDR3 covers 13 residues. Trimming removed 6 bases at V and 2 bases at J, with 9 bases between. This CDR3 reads CASRSINTDTQYF. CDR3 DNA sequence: TGTGCCAGCAGGTCGATAAACACAGATACGCAGTATTTT.

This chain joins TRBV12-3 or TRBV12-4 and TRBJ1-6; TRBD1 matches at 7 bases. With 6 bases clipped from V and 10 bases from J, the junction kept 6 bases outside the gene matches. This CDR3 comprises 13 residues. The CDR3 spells CASRTQGESPLHF. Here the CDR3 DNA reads TGTGCCAGCAGGACCCAGGGGGAATCACCCCTCCACTTT.

DNA of the CDR3: TGTGCCAGCTCACCACAGGAAGCGGCCGGAGCCCTCCACTTT. This gives the protein CASSPQEAAGALHF. The V call is TRBV18, the J call TRBJ1-6; no clear D. V lost 1 base and J lost 14, with 15 bases in between. Germline assignment: CDR1 KGHSH and CDR2 LQKENI. The CDR3 has 14 amino acids.

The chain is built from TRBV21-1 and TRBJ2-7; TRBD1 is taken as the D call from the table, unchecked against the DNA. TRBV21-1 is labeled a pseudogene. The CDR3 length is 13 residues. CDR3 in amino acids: CASSKVTALEQYF. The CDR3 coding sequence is TGTGCCAGCAGCAAAGTGACAGCCCTCGAGCAGTACTTC.

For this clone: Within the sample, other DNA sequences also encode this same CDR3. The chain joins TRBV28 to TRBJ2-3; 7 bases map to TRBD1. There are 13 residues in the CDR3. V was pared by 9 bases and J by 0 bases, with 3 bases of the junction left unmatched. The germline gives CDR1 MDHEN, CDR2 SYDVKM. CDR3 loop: CASGTESTDTQYF. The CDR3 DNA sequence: TGTGCCAGTGGGACAGAGAGCACAGATACGCAGTATTTT.